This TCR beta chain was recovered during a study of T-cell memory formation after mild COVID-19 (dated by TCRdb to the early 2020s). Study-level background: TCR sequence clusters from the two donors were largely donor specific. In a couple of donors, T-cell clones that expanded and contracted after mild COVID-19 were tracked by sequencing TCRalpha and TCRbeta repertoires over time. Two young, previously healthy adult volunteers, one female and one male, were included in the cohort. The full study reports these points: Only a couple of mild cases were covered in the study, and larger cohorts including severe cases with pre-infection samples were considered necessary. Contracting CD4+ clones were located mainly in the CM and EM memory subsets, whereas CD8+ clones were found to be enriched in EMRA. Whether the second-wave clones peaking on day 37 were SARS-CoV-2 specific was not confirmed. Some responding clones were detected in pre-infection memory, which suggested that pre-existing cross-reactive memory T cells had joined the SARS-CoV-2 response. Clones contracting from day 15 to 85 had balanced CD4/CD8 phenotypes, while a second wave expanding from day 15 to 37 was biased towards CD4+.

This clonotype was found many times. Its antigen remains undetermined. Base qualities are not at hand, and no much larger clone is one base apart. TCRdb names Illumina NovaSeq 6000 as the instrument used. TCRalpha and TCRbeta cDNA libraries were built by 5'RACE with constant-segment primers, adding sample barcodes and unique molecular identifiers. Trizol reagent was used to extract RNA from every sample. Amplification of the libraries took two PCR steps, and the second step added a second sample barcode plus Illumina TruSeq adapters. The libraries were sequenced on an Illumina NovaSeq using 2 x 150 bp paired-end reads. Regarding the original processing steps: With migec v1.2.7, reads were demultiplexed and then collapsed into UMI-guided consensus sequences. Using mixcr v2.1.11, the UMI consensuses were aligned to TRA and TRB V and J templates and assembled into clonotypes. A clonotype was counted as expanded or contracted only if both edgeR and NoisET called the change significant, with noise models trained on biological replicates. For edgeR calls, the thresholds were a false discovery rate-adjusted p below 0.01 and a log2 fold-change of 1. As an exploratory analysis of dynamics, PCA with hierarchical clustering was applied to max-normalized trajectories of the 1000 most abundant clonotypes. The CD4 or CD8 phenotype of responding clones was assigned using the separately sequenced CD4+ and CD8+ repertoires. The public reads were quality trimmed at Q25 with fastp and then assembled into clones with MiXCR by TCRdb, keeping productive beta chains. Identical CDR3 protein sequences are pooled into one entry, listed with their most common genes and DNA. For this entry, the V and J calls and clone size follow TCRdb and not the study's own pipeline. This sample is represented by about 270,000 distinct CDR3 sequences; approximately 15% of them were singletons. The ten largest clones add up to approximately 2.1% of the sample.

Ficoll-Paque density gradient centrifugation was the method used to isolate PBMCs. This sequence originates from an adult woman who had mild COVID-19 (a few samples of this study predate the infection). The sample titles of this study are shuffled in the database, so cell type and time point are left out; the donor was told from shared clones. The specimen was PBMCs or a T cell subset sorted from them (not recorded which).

CDR3 sequence: CASSEYAGGTQYF. In nucleotides, the sequence is TGTGCCAGCAGTGAATATGCGGGAGGGACGCAGTACTTC. The receptor chain draws on TRBV25-1 and TRBJ2-7; 9 bases in the junction line up with TRBD2. The germline V gene yields MGHDK for CDR1 and SYGVNS for CDR2. Unmatched junction bases come to 3, with V trimmed by 0 bases and J by 9 bases. The CDR3 sequence holds 13 residues, the cysteine and phenylalanine included. Just CDR3 DNA is preserved here, 39 bases in frame from base 1.